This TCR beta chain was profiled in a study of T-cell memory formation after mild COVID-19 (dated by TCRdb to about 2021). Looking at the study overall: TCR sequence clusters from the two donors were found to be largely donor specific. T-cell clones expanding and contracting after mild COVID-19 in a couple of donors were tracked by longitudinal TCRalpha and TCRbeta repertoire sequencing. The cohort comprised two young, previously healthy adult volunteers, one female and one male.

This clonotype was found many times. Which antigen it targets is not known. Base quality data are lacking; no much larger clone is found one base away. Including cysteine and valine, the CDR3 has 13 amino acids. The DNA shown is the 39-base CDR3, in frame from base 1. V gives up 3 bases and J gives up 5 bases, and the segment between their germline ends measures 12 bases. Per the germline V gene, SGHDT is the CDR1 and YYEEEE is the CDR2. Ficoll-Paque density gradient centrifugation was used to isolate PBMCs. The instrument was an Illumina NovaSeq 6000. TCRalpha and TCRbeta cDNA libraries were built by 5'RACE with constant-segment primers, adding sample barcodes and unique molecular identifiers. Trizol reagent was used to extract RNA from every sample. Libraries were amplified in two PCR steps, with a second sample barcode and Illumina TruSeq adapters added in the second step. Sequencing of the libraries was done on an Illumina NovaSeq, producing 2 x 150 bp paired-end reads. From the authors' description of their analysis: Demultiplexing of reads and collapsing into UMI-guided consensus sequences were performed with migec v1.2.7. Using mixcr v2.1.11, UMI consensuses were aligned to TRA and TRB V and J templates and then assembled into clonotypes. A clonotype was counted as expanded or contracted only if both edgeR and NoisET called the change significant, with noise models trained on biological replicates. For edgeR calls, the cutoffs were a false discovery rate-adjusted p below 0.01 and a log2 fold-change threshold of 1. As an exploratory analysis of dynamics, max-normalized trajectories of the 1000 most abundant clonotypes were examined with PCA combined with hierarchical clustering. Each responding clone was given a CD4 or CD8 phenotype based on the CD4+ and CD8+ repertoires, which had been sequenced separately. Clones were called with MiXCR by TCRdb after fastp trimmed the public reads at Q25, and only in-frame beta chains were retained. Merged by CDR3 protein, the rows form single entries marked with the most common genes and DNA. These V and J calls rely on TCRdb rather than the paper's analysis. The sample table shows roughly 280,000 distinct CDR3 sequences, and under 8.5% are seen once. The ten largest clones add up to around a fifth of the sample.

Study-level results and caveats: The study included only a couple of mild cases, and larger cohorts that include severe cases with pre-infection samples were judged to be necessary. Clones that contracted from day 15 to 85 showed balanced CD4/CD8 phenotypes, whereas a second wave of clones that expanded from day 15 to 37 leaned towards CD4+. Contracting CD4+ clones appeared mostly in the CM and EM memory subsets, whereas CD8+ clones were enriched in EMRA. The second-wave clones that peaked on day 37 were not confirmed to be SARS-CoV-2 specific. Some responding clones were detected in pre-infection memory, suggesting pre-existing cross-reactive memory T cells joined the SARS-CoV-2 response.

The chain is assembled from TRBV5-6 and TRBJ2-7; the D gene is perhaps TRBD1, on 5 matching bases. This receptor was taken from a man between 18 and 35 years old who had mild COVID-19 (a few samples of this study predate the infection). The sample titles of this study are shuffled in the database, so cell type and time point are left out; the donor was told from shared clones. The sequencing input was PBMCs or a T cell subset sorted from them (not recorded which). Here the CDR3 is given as CASSSTWGDEQYV. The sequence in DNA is TGTGCCAGCAGCTCTACTTGGGGCGACGAGCAGTACGTC.